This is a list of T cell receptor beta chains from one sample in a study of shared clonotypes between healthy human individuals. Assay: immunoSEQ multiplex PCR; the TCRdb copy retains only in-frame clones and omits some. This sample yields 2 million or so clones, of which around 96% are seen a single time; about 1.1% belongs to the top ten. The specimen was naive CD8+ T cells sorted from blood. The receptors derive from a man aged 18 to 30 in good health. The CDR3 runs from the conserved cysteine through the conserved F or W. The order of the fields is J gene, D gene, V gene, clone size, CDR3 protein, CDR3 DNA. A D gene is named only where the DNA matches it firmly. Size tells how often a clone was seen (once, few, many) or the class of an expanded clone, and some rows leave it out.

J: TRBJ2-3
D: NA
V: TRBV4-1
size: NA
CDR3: CASSQVGGVYTDTQYF
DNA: TGCGCCAGCAGCCAAGTTGGGGGAGTCTACACAGATACGCAGTATTTT

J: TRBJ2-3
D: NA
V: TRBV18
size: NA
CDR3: CASSMVRASTDTQYF
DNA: TGTGCCAGCTCTATGGTCAGGGCTAGCACAGATACGCAGTATTTT

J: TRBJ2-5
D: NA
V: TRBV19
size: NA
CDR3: CASSISGARETQYF
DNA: TGTGCCAGTAGTATCTCAGGGGCTCGGGAGACCCAGTACTTC

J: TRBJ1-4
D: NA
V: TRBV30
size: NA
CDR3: CAWSGQGNEKLFF
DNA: TGTGCCTGGAGTGGCCAGGGGAATGAAAAACTGTTTTTT

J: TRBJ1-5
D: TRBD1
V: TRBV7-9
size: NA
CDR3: CASSPGGGVQPQHF
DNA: TGTGCCAGCAGCCCAGGGGGGGGTGTACAGCCCCAGCATTTT

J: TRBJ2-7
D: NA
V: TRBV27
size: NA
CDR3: CASSFLSNSYEQYF
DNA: TGTGCCAGCAGTTTTCTGAGTAACTCCTACGAGCAGTACTTC

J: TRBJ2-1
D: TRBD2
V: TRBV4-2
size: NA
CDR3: CASSQEGPGTSNNEQFF
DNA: TGTGCCAGCAGCCAAGAAGGTCCCGGGACTAGTAACAATGAGCAGTTCTTC

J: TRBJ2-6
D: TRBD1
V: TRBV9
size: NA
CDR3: CASSVQIGDSFSGANVLTF
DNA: TGTGCCAGCAGCGTGCAAATAGGGGACAGCTTCTCTGGGGCCAACGTCCTGACTTTC

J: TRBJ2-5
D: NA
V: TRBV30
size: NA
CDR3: CAWSDGGPPQETQYF
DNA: TGTGCCTGGAGTGACGGGGGACCTCCTCAAGAGACCCAGTACTTC

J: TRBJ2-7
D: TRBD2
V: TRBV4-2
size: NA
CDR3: CASSQSPGLAGDLYEQYF
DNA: TGTGCCAGCAGCCAATCCCCCGGACTAGCGGGGGATCTCTACGAGCAGTACTTC

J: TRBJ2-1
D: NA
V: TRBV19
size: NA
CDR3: CASTHRETGNEQFF
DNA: TGTGCCAGTACCCACAGGGAGACGGGCAATGAGCAGTTCTTC

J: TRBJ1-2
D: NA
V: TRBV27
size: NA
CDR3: CASSLMASNYGYTF
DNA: TGTGCCAGCAGTTTAATGGCATCTAACTATGGCTACACCTTC

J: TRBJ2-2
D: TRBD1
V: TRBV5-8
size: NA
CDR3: CASSAEQGVAGELFF
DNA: TGTGCCAGCAGCGCGGAACAGGGGGTGGCCGGGGAGCTGTTTTTT

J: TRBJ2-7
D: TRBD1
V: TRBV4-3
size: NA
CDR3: CASSQDYRGSYEQYF
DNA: TGCGCCAGCAGCCAAGATTACAGGGGTTCCTACGAGCAGTACTTC

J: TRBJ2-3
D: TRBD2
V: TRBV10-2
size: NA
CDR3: CASSERPEREGNTDTQYF
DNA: TGCGCCAGCAGTGAGAGGCCCGAGCGGGAGGGGAACACAGATACGCAGTATTTT

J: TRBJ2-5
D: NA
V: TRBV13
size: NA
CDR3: CASSLTVWETQYF
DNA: TGTGCCAGCAGCCTTACAGTTTGGGAGACCCAGTACTTC

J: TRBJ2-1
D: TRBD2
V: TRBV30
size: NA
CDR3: CAWSLDPAGRVVEQFF
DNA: TGTGCCTGGAGTTTGGATCCCGCAGGGAGGGTAGTTGAGCAGTTCTTC

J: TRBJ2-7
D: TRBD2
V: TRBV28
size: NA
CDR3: CASSFVAGVPYEQYF
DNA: TGTGCCAGCAGTTTTGTAGCGGGGGTGCCCTACGAGCAGTACTTC

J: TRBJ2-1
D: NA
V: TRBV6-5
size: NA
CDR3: CASSYGTAAYNEQFF
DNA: TGTGCCAGCAGTTACGGGACCGCCGCCTACAATGAGCAGTTCTTC

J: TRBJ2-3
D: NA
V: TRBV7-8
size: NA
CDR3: CASSEKTEGPDTDTQYF
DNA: TGTGCCAGCAGCGAAAAAACGGAGGGACCAGACACAGATACGCAGTATTTT

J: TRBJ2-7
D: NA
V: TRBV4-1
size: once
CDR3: CASSQVPSSSYEQYF
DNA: TGCGCCAGCAGCCAAGTCCCATCGAGCTCCTACGAGCAGTACTTC

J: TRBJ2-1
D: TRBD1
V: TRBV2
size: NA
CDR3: CASNGQGFWDEQFF
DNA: TGTGCCAGCAATGGACAGGGGTTTTGGGATGAGCAGTTCTTC

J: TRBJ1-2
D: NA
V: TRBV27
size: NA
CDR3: CASRPGGGYGYTF
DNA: TGTGCCAGCAGACCGGGAGGAGGCTATGGCTACACCTTC

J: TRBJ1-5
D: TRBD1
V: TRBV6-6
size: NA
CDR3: CASSYWTGENQPQHF
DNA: TGTGCCAGCAGTTACTGGACAGGGGAAAATCAGCCCCAGCATTTT

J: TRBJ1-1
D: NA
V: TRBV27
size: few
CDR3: CASSPERGNTEAFF
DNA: TGTGCCAGCAGTCCCGAGCGCGGGAACACTGAAGCTTTCTTT

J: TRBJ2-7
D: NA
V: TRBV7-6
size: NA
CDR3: CASSLAPRGGDEQYF
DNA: TGTGCCAGCAGCTTAGCCCCGCGTGGAGGGGACGAGCAGTACTTC

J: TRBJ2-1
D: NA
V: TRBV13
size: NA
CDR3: CASSSTHNEQFF
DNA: TGTGCCAGCAGCTCAACACACAATGAGCAGTTCTTC

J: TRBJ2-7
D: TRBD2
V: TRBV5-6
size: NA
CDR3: CASSSYYGSGRVHEQYF
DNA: TGTGCCAGCAGCTCGTACTACGGTAGCGGGAGGGTCCACGAGCAGTACTTC

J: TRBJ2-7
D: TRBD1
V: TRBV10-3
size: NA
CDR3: CAISESRQGYEQYF
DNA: TGTGCCATCAGTGAGTCACGACAGGGCTACGAGCAGTACTTC

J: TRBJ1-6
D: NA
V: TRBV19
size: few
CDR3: CASSIEDSPLHF
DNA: TGTGCCAGTAGTATTGAGGATTCACCCCTCCACTTT

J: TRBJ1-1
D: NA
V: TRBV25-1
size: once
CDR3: CASDQGNEAFF
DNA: TGTGCCAGCGATCAGGGTAATGAAGCTTTCTTT

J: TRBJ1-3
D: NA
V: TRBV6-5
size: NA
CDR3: CASSYLEGWNTIYF
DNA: TGTGCCAGCAGTTACCTCGAAGGATGGAACACCATATATTTT

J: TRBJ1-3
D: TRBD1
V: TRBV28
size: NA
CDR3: CASSATGTGGSGNTIYF
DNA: TGTGCCAGCAGTGCAACTGGGACAGGAGGCTCTGGAAACACCATATATTTT

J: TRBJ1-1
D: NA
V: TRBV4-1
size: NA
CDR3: CASSAHPGQMNTEAFF
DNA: TGCGCCAGCAGCGCCCACCCTGGACAGATGAACACTGAAGCTTTCTTT

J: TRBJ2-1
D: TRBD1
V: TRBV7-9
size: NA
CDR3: CASSRPGQGPFF
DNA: TGTGCCAGCAGCCGTCCGGGACAGGGTCCGTTCTTC

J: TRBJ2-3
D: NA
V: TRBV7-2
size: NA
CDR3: CASSLEIGTDTQYF
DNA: TGTGCCAGCAGCTTAGAGATCGGCACAGATACGCAGTATTTT

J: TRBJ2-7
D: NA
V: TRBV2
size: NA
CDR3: CASRLIRDGSYEQYF
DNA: TGTGCCAGCAGGCTTATCCGGGACGGCTCCTACGAGCAGTACTTC

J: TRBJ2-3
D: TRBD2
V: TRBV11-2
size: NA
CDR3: CASSLEGGDTDTQYF
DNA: TGTGCCAGCAGCTTAGAGGGGGGGGACACAGATACGCAGTATTTT

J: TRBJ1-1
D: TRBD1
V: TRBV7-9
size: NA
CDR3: CASSLVGTGAGTEAFF
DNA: TGTGCCAGCAGCTTAGTGGGGACAGGCGCCGGGACTGAAGCTTTCTTT

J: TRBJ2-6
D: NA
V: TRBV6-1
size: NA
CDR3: CASNLNLSGANVLTF
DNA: TGTGCCAGCAATCTAAACCTCTCTGGGGCCAACGTCCTGACTTTC

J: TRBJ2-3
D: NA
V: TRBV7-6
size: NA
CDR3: CASSLMVSDTQYF
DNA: TGTGCCAGCAGCCTTATGGTCTCAGATACGCAGTATTTT

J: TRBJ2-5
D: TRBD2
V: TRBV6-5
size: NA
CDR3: CASSYSSGLAGETQYF
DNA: TGTGCCAGCAGTTACTCGTCGGGACTAGCTGGAGAGACCCAGTACTTC

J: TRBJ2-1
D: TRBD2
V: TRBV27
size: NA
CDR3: CASSLLAGRNEQFF
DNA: TGTGCCAGCAGTTTACTAGCGGGGAGAAATGAGCAGTTCTTC

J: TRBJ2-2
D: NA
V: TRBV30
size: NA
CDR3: CAWSRGYTGELFF
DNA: TGTGCCTGGTCCAGGGGTTACACCGGGGAGCTGTTTTTT

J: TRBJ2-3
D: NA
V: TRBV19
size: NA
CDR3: CASSKLSTDTQYF
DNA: TGTGCCAGTAGCAAGCTTAGCACAGATACGCAGTATTTT

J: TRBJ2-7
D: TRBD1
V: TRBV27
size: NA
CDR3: CASSLLGTGDSSYEQYF
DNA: TGTGCCAGCAGTTTATTAGGGACAGGGGATTCATCTTACGAGCAGTACTTC

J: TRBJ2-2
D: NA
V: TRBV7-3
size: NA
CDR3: CASSLIGEAGELFF
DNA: TGTGCCAGCAGCTTGATCGGGGAAGCCGGGGAGCTGTTTTTT

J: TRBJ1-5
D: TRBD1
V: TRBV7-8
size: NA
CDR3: CASSLGQGGYQPQHF
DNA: TGTGCCAGCAGCTTAGGACAGGGTGGGTATCAGCCCCAGCATTTT

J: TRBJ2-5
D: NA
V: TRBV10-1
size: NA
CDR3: CASSEIGDQETQYF
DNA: TGCGCCAGCAGTGAGATCGGGGACCAAGAGACCCAGTACTTC

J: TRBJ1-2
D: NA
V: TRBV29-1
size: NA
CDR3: CSVSEDNYGYTF
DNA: TGCAGCGTCTCCGAAGATAACTATGGCTACACCTTC

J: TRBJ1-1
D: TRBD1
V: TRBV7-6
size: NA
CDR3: CASSPEWTGGYTEAFF
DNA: TGTGCCAGCAGCCCCGAATGGACAGGCGGGTACACTGAAGCTTTCTTT

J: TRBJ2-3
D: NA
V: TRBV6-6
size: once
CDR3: CASSYSIGDGTDTQYF
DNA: TGTGCCAGCAGTTACTCGATCGGCGACGGCACAGATACGCAGTATTTT

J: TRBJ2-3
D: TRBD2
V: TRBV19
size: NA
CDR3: CASSTGGGTQYF
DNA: TGTGCCAGTAGCACGGGGGGAGGTACGCAGTATTTT

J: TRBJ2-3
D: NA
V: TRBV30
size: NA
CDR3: CAWSWTVPTDTQYF
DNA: TGTGCCTGGAGTTGGACAGTCCCCACAGATACGCAGTATTTT